The rows below give T cell receptor beta chains drawn from one sample of a study of CD8+CD57+ T cells in acquired aplastic anemia. TCRdb fed the reads into MiXCR, producing one record per CDR3 protein. The sample contains approximately 200,000 distinct CDR3 sequences, over 60% of which appear only once. The sample comprised sorted CD4+, CD8+, or CD8+CD57+ T cells (not recorded which) from PBMCs. All receptors come from a human donor with severe aplastic anemia or a healthy control (not recorded which). CDR3s include the opening cysteine and the closing phenylalanine or tryptophan. The D gene is left open where the match is weak.

TRBD2 | TRBV12-3/TRBV12-4 | CASSQPGLAGGETQYF
. | TRBV11-2 | CASSLYAAYGYTF
. | TRBV18 | CASSPDGDSPLHF
TRBD1 | TRBV27 | CASSWGQGAYEQYF
TRBD1 | TRBV7-6 | CASSPRQGHEQFF
TRBD1 | TRBV20-1 | CSAEGGANQPQHF
. | TRBV19 | CASSGFSRDTQYF
TRBD1 | TRBV12-3/TRBV12-4 | CASSRTGTEETQYF
. | TRBV6-1 | CASSGGRYEQYF
. | TRBV7-2 | CASSLELALVDTQYF
. | TRBV24-1 | CATSDSGTDYGYTF
. | TRBV24-1 | CATSGPDGYTF
. | TRBV28 | CAGSSGLPPDTQYF
TRBD1 | TRBV7-9 | CASSLWGTGNTEAFF
. | TRBV7-8 | CASSLVAGASGNTIYF
. | TRBV13 | CASSLVFVNEKLFF
. | TRBV7-2 | CASSFRQTGELFF
TRBD2 | TRBV13 | CASSLELAGAEETQYF
. | TRBV10-3 | CAIEDSSTEAFF
TRBD2 | TRBV12-3/TRBV12-4 | CASSLSYVGLAGGTDTQYF
. | TRBV7-6 | CASSAGGSHSPLHF
TRBD1 | TRBV7-9 | CASSLGQGESNQPQHF
TRBD1 | TRBV7-3 | CASGDRGTDTQYF
TRBD2 | TRBV4-2 | CASSAASGDQETQYF
. | TRBV7-4 | CASSQGQQETQYF
. | TRBV15 | CATSTRVTGAPVFF
. | TRBV4-1 | CASSQRTIQAREQYF
TRBD1 | TRBV7-3 | CASSLIGDRVPLCPDQETQYF
TRBD1 | TRBV29-1 | CSVWTGEVNQPQHF
. | TRBV25-1 | CASSARIQDNEQFF
TRBD2 | TRBV7-8 | CASSSGRSQETQYF
. | TRBV3-1 | CASTPGQPNTGELFF
TRBD2 | TRBV19 | CASSPGLAATYEQYF
TRBD1 | TRBV7-9 | CASSLAATGGEQYF
. | TRBV20-1 | CSARFGLQETQYF
. | TRBV15 | CATSRDGGQGTRNYNEQFF
TRBD1 | TRBV6-1 | CASSFGISGQGDTEAFF
. | TRBV19 | CASYPSGLNTEAFF
. | TRBV20-1 | CSARVDLARPYTKQYF
. | TRBV10-3 | CAISEANYNEQFF
TRBD1 | TRBV2 | CASSETGRQHF
. | TRBV25-1 | CASSAPVGQGNTEAFF
. | TRBV2 | CASSVSLSKSSYEQYF
TRBD1 | TRBV20-1 | CSAPGTGSQQYF